The sequence of this T cell receptor beta chain was determined in a study of beta chain features in type 1 diabetes. Study-wide results and limits: In all four CD4+ subsets, TCRB CDR3 length was significantly, moderately reduced in type 1 diabetes.

Every isolated RNA sample was fully reverse transcribed, so sequencing captured expressed TCRB transcripts. Data came from immunoSEQ multiplex PCR; TCRdb stores just in-frame clones and leaves some out. The sample includes 310,000 or so clones, roughly a tenth of them seen just once. The CDR3 contains 14 residues. Trimming pared 0 bases from V and 7 bases from J, leaving 11 bases between. Per germline, CDR1 SGDLS and CDR2 YYNGEE. Remarks on this clone: Its antigen remains unknown. Other DNA sequences within the sample encode an identical CDR3.

Via the markers CD45RO/CCR7/CD25/CD127/CD95/CD27, stem cell-like memory, regulatory, central memory and naive CD4+ cells were sorted. The J gene is TRBJ2-1, the V gene TRBV9; D is perhaps TRBD1 or TRBD2 (5 bases each). Sequencing was performed on central memory CD4+ T cells from blood. The clonotype was recovered from a young man with type 1 diabetes. The CDR3 loop is CASSVDSGLNEQFF. Written as DNA, the CDR3 is TGTGCCAGCAGCGTAGATTCGGGGCTTAATGAGCAGTTCTTC. Looking up the rest from reference TRBV9 and TRBJ2-1 gives the full variable domain: DSGVTQTPKHLITATGQRVTLRCSPRSGDLSVYWYQQSLDQGLQFLIQYYNGEERAKGNILERFSAQQFPDLHSELNLSSLELGDSALYFCASSVDSGLNEQFFGPGTRLTVL.